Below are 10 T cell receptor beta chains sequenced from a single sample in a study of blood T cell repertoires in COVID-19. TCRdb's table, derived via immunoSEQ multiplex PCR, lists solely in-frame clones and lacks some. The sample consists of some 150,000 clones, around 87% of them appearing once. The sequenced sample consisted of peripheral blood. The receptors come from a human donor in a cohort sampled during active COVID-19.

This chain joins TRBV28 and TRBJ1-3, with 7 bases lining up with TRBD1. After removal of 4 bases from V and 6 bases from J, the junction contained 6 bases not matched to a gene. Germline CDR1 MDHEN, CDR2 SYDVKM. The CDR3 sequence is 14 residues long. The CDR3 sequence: CASSSTGLLNTIYF. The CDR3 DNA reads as TGTGCCAGCAGTTCGACAGGGTTGCTAAACACCATATATTTT.

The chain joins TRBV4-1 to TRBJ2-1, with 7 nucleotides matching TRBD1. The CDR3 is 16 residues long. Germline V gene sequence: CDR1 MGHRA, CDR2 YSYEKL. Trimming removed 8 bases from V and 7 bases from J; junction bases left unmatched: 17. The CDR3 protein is CASCRPHGTAENEQFF. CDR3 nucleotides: TGCGCCAGCTGCCGACCACACGGGACAGCCGAAAATGAGCAGTTCTTC.

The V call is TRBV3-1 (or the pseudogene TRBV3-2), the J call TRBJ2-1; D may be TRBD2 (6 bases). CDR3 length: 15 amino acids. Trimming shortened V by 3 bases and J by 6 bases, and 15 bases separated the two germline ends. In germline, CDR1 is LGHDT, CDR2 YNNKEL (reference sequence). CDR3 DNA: TGTGCCAGCAGCCAGGGCGGGAACCTACCCAATGAGCAGTTCTTC. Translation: CASSQGGNLPNEQFF.

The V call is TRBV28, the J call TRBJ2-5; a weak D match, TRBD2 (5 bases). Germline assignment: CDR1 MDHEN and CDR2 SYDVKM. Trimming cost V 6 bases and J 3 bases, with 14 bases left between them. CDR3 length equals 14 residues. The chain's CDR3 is CASRVGGVEETQYF. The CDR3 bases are TGTGCCAGCAGAGTCGGAGGCGTCGAAGAGACCCAGTACTTC. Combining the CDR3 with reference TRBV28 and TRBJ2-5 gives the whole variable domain DVKVTQSSRYLVKRTGEKVFLECVQDMDHENMFWYRQDPGLGLRLIYFSYDVKMKEKGDIPEGYSVSREKKERFSLILESASTNQTSMYLCASRVGGVEETQYFGPGTRLLVL.

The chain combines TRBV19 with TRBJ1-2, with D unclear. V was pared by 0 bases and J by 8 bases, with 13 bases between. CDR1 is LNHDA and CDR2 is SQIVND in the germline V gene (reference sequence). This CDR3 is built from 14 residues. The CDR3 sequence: CASSIDRRGGGYTF. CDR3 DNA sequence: TGTGCCAGTAGTATAGATCGACGGGGTGGCGGCTACACCTTC.

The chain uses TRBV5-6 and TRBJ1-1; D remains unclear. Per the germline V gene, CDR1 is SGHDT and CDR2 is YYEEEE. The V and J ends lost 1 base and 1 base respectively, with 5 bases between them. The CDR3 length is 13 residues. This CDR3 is CASSLFRNTEAFF. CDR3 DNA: TGTGCCAGCAGCTTGTTTAGGAACACTGAAGCTTTCTTT.

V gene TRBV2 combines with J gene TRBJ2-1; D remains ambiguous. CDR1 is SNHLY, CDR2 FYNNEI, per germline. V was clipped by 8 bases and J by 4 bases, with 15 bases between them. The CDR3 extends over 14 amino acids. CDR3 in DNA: TGTGCCAGCCGACCCGATGACTTATACAATGAGCAGTTCTTC. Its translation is CASRPDDLYNEQFF.

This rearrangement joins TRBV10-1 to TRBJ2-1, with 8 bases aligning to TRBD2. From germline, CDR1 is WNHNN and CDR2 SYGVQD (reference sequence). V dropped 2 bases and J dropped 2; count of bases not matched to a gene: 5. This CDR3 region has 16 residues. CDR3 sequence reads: CASSEKLGLAYNEQFF. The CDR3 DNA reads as TGCGCCAGCAGTGAGAAGTTGGGACTAGCCTACAATGAGCAGTTCTTC.

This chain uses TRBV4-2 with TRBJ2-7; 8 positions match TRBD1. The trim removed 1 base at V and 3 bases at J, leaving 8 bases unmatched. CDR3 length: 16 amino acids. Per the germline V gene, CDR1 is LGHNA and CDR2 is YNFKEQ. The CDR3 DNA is TGTGCCAGCAGCCAAGCCGCGGGACAGGCTGACTACGAGCAGTACTTC. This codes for CASSQAAGQADYEQYF.

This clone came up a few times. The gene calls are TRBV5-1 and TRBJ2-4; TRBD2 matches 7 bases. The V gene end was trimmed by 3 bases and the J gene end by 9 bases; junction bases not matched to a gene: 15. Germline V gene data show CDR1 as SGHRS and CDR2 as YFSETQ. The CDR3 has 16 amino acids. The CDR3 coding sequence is TGCGCCAGCAGCTCGGGAGGTTGGGTCCGGGAAGGCATTCAGTACTTC. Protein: CASSSGGWVREGIQYF.